This TCR beta chain was profiled in a study of cytomegalovirus exposure and HLA in healthy donors. Study findings and constraints: HLA alleles were associated with fewer than 20,000 TCR beta sequences in a later analysis at 0.05 false discovery rate. As a later analysis showed, a missense DCLRE1C variant was linked to trimming of TCR beta V- and J-genes. In a later analysis, donors in an Asian-associated ancestry cluster reportedly had fewer N-insertions in productive TCRs than the cohort mean. A few of the chains that were CMV-associated were confirmed in vitro to be specific for CMV antigens.

The study ran its PCR with 60 Vbeta and 13 Jbeta primers. Repertoires were generated with immunoSEQ multiplex PCR, while TCRdb's copy carries only in-frame clones and drops some. There are 150,000 to 200,000 clones in the sample; over 75% occur only once, and around an eighth lies in the top ten. Germline CDR1 and CDR2: SGHRS and YFSETQ. V was cut by 0 bases and J by 3 bases, with 15 bases left in between. This CDR3 comprises 17 residues. On this clone itself: No antigen is known for it.

The specimen sequenced was PBMCs. The receptor was isolated from a man between 50 and 59 years old in good health and CMV-seropositive. The chain recombines TRBV5-1 with TRBJ2-2; possible D gene TRBD1, 6 bases. The CDR3 region is CASSLAVDSKYTGELFF. DNA of the CDR3: TGCGCCAGCAGCTTGGCAGTGGACAGCAAGTACACCGGGGAGCTGTTTTTT.